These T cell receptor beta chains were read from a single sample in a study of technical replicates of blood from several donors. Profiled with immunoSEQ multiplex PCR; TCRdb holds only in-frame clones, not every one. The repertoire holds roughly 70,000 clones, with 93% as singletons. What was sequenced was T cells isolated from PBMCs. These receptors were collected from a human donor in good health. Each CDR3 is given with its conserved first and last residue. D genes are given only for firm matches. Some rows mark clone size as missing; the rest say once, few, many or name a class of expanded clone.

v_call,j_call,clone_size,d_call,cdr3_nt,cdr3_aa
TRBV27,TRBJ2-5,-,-,TGTGCCAGCAGCCGAGGGGGAGCTAAAGAGACCCAGTACTTC,CASSRGGAKETQYF
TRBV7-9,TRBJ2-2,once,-,TGTGCCAGCAGCTTGGACAGAAGAAACACCGGGGAGCTGTTTTTT,CASSLDRRNTGELFF
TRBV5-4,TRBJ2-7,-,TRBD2,TGTGCCAGCAGCTTGGGCGGGAGGGCTTACGAGCAGTACTTC,CASSLGGRAYEQYF
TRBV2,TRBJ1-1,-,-,TGTGCCAGCAGTGTGGGGGGGGGAATTGGGCCGAACACTGAAGCTTTCTTT,CASSVGGGIGPNTEAFF
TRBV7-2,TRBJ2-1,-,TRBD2,TGTGCCAGCAGCTTAGCTAGCGGGGTCTACAATGAGCAGTTCTTC,CASSLASGVYNEQFF
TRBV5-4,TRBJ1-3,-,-,TGTGCCAGCAGCTTAACAGACGGAAACACCATATATTTT,CASSLTDGNTIYF
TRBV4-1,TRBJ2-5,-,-,TGCGCCAGCAGCCCGCTAAATAGCGGAGCCCAAGAGACCCAGTACTTC,CASSPLNSGAQETQYF
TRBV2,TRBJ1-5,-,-,TGTGCCAGCAGTGAGGCGACAGGCCTTAGGAATCAGCCCCAGCATTTT,CASSEATGLRNQPQHF
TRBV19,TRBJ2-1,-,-,TGTGCCAGCAGGGCCTGGAATGAGCAGTTCTTC,CASRAWNEQFF
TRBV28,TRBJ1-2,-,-,TGTGCCAGCAGTCTCAGCGTCTATGGCTACACCTTC,CASSLSVYGYTF
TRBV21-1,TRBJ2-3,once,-,TGTGCCAGCAGCTCCCCGGACAGGGTCTTCGGAGATACGCAGTATTTT,CASSSPDRVFGDTQYF
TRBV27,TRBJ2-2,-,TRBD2,TGTGCCAGCCGGGAAAGCGGACTAGTCGGCACCGGGGAGCTGTTTTTT,CASRESGLVGTGELFF
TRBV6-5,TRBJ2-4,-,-,TGTGCCAGCGCGGCCGGGCAGGGAAAAAACATTCAGTACTTC,CASAAGQGKNIQYF
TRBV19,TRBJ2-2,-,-,TGTGCCAGTAGTATGTCTAGCACCGGGGAGCTGTTTTTT,CASSMSSTGELFF
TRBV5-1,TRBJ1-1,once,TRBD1,TGCGCCAGCAGCGCGACCGGGACAGGGAAAAACACTGAAGCTTTCTTT,CASSATGTGKNTEAFF
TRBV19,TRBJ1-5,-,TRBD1,TGTGCCAGTACCCCCGGGACAGGGATGGGGCCCCAGCATTTT,CASTPGTGMGPQHF
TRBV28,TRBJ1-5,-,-,TGTGCCAGCAATCGAGAGAGCAATCAGCCCCAGCATTTT,CASNRESNQPQHF
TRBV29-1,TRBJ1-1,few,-,TGCAGCGCCTCTCGGGGAACTGAAGCTTTCTTT,CSASRGTEAFF
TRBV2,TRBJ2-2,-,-,TGTGCCAGCCAGGCAAGGGGGGAGCTGTTTTTT,CASQARGELFF
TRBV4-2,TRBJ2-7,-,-,TGTGCCAGCAGCCAAGGTAGCGCCGGCGAGCAGTACTTC,CASSQGSAGEQYF
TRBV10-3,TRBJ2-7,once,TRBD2,TGTGCCATCAGGGGACTAGTCGGCGAGCAGTACTTC,CAIRGLVGEQYF
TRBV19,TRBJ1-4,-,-,TGTGCCAGTAGTATCAGGTTAGATGAAAAACTGTTTTTT,CASSIRLDEKLFF
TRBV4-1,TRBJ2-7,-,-,TGCGCCAGCAGCCACGAGATTCGGTTCGCAAACTACGAGCAGTACTTC,CASSHEIRFANYEQYF
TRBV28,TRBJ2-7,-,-,TGTGCCAGCAGTTTTCGGTCAGGGTCCTACGAGCAGTACTTC,CASSFRSGSYEQYF
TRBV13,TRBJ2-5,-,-,TGTGCCAGCAGCCGGGGGGAGACCCAGTACTTC,CASSRGETQYF
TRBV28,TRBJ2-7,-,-,TGTGCCAGCAGGGGGGGGCCCACCTACGAGCAGTACTTC,CASRGGPTYEQYF
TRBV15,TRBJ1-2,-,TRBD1,TGTGCCACCAGCAGAGATATACAGGGGCTTAATGGCTACACCTTC,CATSRDIQGLNGYTF
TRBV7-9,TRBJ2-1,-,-,TGTGCCAGCAGCTTAGTATCTAGTAGTGAGCAGTTCTTC,CASSLVSSSEQFF
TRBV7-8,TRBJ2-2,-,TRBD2,TGTGCCCAGGGGCTAGCGGGACCCGGGGAGCTGTTTTTT,CAQGLAGPGELFF
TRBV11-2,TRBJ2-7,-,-,TGTGCCAGCAGCTCCAGGGGCGGGACAGAGCATCTCTACGAGCAGTACTTC,CASSSRGGTEHLYEQYF
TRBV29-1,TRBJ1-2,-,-,TGCAGCGTTACAGGAGTTACTTATGGCTACACCTTC,CSVTGVTYGYTF
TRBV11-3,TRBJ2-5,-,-,TGTGCCAGCAGCTCTAGACTATGGGAGACCCAGTACTTC,CASSSRLWETQYF
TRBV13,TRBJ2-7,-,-,TGTGCCAGCAGCCCAGGAGGCGGGGAGGCCTACGAGCAGTACTTC,CASSPGGGEAYEQYF
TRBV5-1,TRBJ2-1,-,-,TGCGCCAGCAGCTTGGATTGGACTATCGATGGTGGTGAGCAGTTCTTC,CASSLDWTIDGGEQFF
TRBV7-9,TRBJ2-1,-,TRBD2,TGTGCCAGCAGCACTAATGCGGGAGGGCCTATGTACGAATACAATGAGCAGTTCTTC,CASSTNAGGPMYEYNEQFF
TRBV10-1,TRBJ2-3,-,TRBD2,TGCGCCAGCAGCGGGACTAGCGCGGGCACAGATACGCAGTATTTT,CASSGTSAGTDTQYF
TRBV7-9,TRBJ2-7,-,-,TGTGCCAGCAGCTTAGACACCTCCTACGAGCAGTACTTC,CASSLDTSYEQYF
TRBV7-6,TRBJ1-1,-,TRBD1,TGTGCCAGCAGCCCAGAGAGGACAGGGCGGACTGAAGCTTTCTTT,CASSPERTGRTEAFF
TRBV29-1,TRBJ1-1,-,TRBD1,TGCAGCGTTGAAGTAAGGGGACAGGAGCCACCTGAAGCTTTCTTT,CSVEVRGQEPPEAFF
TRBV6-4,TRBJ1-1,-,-,TGTGCCAGCAGTACCCAGGAGAACACTGAAGCTTTCTTT,CASSTQENTEAFF
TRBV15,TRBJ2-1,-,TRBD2,TGTGCCACCAGCGATAGACTAGCGGACCTTGAGCAGTTCTTC,CATSDRLADLEQFF
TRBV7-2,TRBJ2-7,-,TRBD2,TGTGCCAGCAGCTTAAAAGCGGGAATAGAAGAGCAGTACTTC,CASSLKAGIEEQYF
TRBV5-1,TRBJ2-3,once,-,TGCGCCAGCAGCCCCATGACGGGAGAGTGGACAGATACGCAGTATTTT,CASSPMTGEWTDTQYF
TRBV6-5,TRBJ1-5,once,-,TGTGCCAGCAGTTACTCTCGGGGGGGCGGGCAGCCCCAGCATTTT,CASSYSRGGGQPQHF
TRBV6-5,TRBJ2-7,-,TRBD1,TGTGCCAGCAGGAAGAGGACAGGGAGCTCCTACGAGCAGTACTTC,CASRKRTGSSYEQYF
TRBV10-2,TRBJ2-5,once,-,TGCGCCAGCAGCTTCGGCGGGATCCCCGGAGAGACCCAGTACTTC,CASSFGGIPGETQYF
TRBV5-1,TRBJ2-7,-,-,TGCGCCAGCAGCTTAACAGGGATGAACGAGCAGTACTTC,CASSLTGMNEQYF
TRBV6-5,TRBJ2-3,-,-,TGTGCCAGCAGTTGGGCGGATACGCAGTATTTT,CASSWADTQYF
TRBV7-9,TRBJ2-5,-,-,TGTGCCAGCAGCTTAAAAGGAGAGAGGGAGACCCAGTACTTC,CASSLKGERETQYF
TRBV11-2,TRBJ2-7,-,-,TGTGCCAGCAGCTTAGGCGGGGCCGCCTACGAGCAGTACTTC,CASSLGGAAYEQYF
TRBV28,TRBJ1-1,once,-,TGTGCCAGCAGTCTGGACATGGATGAAGCTTTCTTT,CASSLDMDEAFF
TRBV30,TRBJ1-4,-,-,TGTGCCTCCTCGGCCAGGGGTGGTGAAAAACTGTTTTTT,CASSARGGEKLFF
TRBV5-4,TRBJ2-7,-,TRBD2,TGTGCCAGCAGCTTGCTAGCGGAAAATTACGAGCAGTACTTC,CASSLLAENYEQYF
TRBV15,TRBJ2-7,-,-,TGTGCCACCGGGATCCTAACAGGTGGTCAGTACGAGCAGTACTTC,CATGILTGGQYEQYF
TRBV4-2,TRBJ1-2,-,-,TGTGCCAGCAGCCAAGATGAGGGGGAAGGAGGCTACACCTTC,CASSQDEGEGGYTF